Below, 23 T cell receptor beta chains from the same sample are listed, as sequenced in a study of technical replicates of blood from a handful of donors. TCRdb's copy holds only in-frame clones and misses some; the assay was immunoSEQ multiplex PCR. The sample comprises approximately 75,000 clones, nearly 97% of which are singletons, and more than 0.35% rests with the top ten. Sequenced material: T cells isolated from PBMCs. The receptor source for this set is a human donor in good health.

This clone appeared once. This rearrangement joins TRBV19 to TRBJ2-1; 8 nucleotides align to TRBD2. Looked up from germline, CDR1 is LNHDA and CDR2 is SQIVND (reference sequence). V was clipped by 4 bases and J by 9 bases; unmatched bases: 11. The CDR3 has 15 residues. The CDR3 reads CASSTLAGPLSEQFF. The CDR3 coding sequence is TGTGCCAGTAGTACCTTAGCGGGGCCTTTAAGTGAGCAGTTCTTC.

J is TRBJ1-1 and V is TRBV7-9; D gene ambiguous. The CDR3 contains 14 residues. The germline CDR1 and CDR2 sequences are SEHNR and FQNEAQ (reference sequence). Between the trimmed V and J ends, which lost 2 bases and 5 bases, there was a span of 12 bases. The CDR3 loop reads CASSLSGFETEAFF. CDR3 sequence (DNA): TGTGCCAGCAGCTTATCAGGTTTCGAGACTGAAGCTTTCTTT. The whole variable domain, filled in from reference TRBV7-9 and TRBJ1-1, reads DTGVSQNPRHKITKRGQNVTFRCDPISEHNRLYWYRQTLGQGPEFLTYFQNEAQLEKSRLLSDRFSAERPKGSFSTLEIQRTEQGDSAMYLCASSLSGFETEAFFGQGTRLTVV.

This sequence joins TRBV19 and TRBJ1-2; 9 nucleotides line up with TRBD1. The CDR3 covers 15 residues. V trimming: 7 bases; J trimming: 8 bases; junction bases outside the gene matches: 14. Germline CDR1 is LNHDA and CDR2 is SQIVND (reference sequence). The CDR3 nucleotides are TGTGCCAGTACCAGGACAGGGGATGGAGGTAGAGGCTACACCTTC. Its protein is CASTRTGDGGRGYTF.

The chain uses TRBV19 and TRBJ1-2; the D is unclear. This CDR3 is built from 14 residues. The V gene lost 5 bases and the J gene lost 4 bases, with 14 bases spanning the gap. The germline CDR1 and CDR2 sequences are LNHDA and SQIVND (reference sequence). The CDR3 loop is CASSQVATSYGYTF. The CDR3, as DNA: TGTGCCAGTAGTCAAGTGGCGACTAGCTATGGCTACACCTTC.

The J gene is TRBJ2-7, the V gene TRBV15; possible D gene TRBD2, 5 bases. Trimming took off 8 bases at V and 0 bases at J, with 5 bases between the two ends. There are 11 residues in the CDR3. Per germline, CDR1 LNHNV and CDR2 YYDKDF (reference sequence). In DNA form, the CDR3 reads TGTGCCACCGGGAGCTCCTACGAGCAGTACTTC. Translated: CATGSSYEQYF.

The chain has TRBV27 and TRBJ1-1, with a weak D call TRBD1 (5 bases). In germline, CDR1 is MNHEY, CDR2 SMNVEV (reference sequence). V lost 4 bases to trimming and J lost 5 bases, with 11 bases between them. The CDR3 runs 13 residues. CDR3 sequence (DNA): TGTGCCAGCAGTTACGAGGGGAGGACTGAAGCTTTCTTT. Protein sequence: CASSYEGRTEAFF.

This chain links TRBV9 with TRBJ1-4, with 7 positions matching TRBD1. From germline, CDR1 is SGDLS and CDR2 YYNGEE. The CDR3 loop spans 15 amino acids. V gave up 1 base and J gave up 7 bases; unmatched junction bases: 7. The DNA for the CDR3 is TGTGCCAGCAGCGTAACACAGGGGACGGGTGAAAAACTGTTTTTT. Amino acids: CASSVTQGTGEKLFF. The full variable domain, with the rest looked up from reference TRBV9 and TRBJ1-4, is DSGVTQTPKHLITATGQRVTLRCSPRSGDLSVYWYQQSLDQGLQFLIQYYNGEERAKGNILERFSAQQFPDLHSELNLSSLELGDSALYFCASSVTQGTGEKLFFGSGTQLSVL.

This chain links TRBV30 with TRBJ2-1, with D perhaps TRBD1 (5 bases). Germline assignment: CDR1 GTSNPN and CDR2 SVGIG (reference sequence). The germline V and J ends were trimmed by 0 bases and 7 bases, with 13 bases remaining between them. This CDR3 comprises 14 residues. DNA for the CDR3: TGTGCCTGGAGTGTAGGGGCAGGGTTGAATGAGCAGTTCTTC. As protein: CAWSVGAGLNEQFF.

The chain carries TRBV5-1 and TRBJ1-4; D perhaps matches TRBD1 (5 bases). The CDR3 covers 14 residues. The V and J ends lost 0 bases and 8 bases respectively, with 11 bases between them. The germline V gene encodes CDR1 SGHRS and CDR2 YFSETQ. The CDR3 is CASSLGQRGEKLFF. Here the CDR3 DNA reads TGCGCCAGCAGCTTGGGACAGCGGGGGGAAAAACTGTTTTTT.

The gene calls are TRBV19 and TRBJ2-2; D is perhaps TRBD1 (6 bases). The CDR3 loop spans 13 amino acids. The V end lost 8 bases, the J end lost 1 base, and 8 bases lay between the germline ends. Germline V gives CDR1 LNHDA, CDR2 SQIVND (reference sequence). The CDR3 sequence is CASFRGNTGELFF. CDR3 coding DNA: TGTGCCAGTTTCAGGGGGAACACCGGGGAGCTGTTTTTT.

Only one count was recorded for this clone. The chain joins TRBV7-9 to TRBJ1-1, with D maybe TRBD1 (5 bases). The ends were cut back, 5 bases at V and 3 bases at J, with 16 bases in the middle. The CDR3 contains 15 residues. Germline V gene sequence: CDR1 SEHNR, CDR2 FQNEAQ (reference sequence). CDR3 amino acids: CASSVSRGGHTEAFF. The CDR3 region has the DNA TGTGCCAGCAGCGTTTCCCGGGGGGGTCACACTGAAGCTTTCTTT.

This chain joins TRBV5-1 and TRBJ2-5, with TRBD2 matching 14 bases. CDR1 is SGHRS, CDR2 YFSETQ, per germline. This CDR3 is built from 16 residues. V lost 4 bases to trimming and J lost 4 bases; unmatched junction nucleotides: 6. CDR3 in amino acids: CASSPGTSGSPETQYF. The CDR3, as DNA: TGCGCCAGCAGCCCGGGGACTAGCGGGAGTCCAGAGACCCAGTACTTC.

The chain combines TRBV9 with TRBJ1-4; tentatively, D is TRBD1 (6 bases). Germline V gene sequence: CDR1 SGDLS, CDR2 YYNGEE. V shed 4 bases and J shed 3 bases, with 13 bases lying between them. The CDR3 is 15 amino acids. CDR3 sequence (DNA): TGTGCCAGCAGCATAGGACAGCTACCTAATGAAAAACTGTTTTTT. Translating it yields CASSIGQLPNEKLFF.

This rearrangement joins TRBV19 to TRBJ2-7; maybe TRBD2 (6 bases). Trimming removed 4 bases at V and 1 base at J, with 14 bases between. Germline V CDR1 and CDR2: LNHDA, SQIVND (reference sequence). The CDR3 loop spans 15 amino acids. CDR3 region: CASSTASGRSYEQYF. DNA for the CDR3: TGTGCCAGTAGTACGGCCTCGGGGAGGTCCTACGAGCAGTACTTC.

The CDR3 reads CASSEYMESPSYEQYF. CDR3 in DNA: TGTGCCAGCAGTGAATATATGGAGAGTCCTTCCTACGAGCAGTACTTC. The V and J genes are TRBV2 and TRBJ2-7; no clear D gene. Trimming took 2 bases from V and 1 from J, leaving 15 bases between them. The CDR3 has 16 amino acids. Germline assignment: CDR1 SNHLY and CDR2 FYNNEI. Full variable domain (rest looked up from reference TRBV2 and TRBJ2-7): EPEVTQTPSHQVTQMGQEVILRCVPISNHLYFYWYRQILGQKVEFLVSFYNNEISEKSEIFDDQFSVERPDGSNFTLKIRSTKLEDSAMYFCASSEYMESPSYEQYFGPGTRLTVT.

The CDR3 nucleotides read TGCGCCAGCAGCCAAATAGGACTAGCGGGAGGAGATACGCAGTATTTT. It is translated as CASSQIGLAGGDTQYF. This chain uses TRBV4-1 with TRBJ2-3, with 14 bases identical to TRBD2. Germline loops: CDR1 MGHRA, CDR2 YSYEKL. The V segment lost 2 bases and the J segment 5 bases; nucleotides outside the gene matches: 3. CDR3 size: 16 residues.

The chain links TRBV19 to TRBJ2-2, with 8 bases that match TRBD1. CDR1 and CDR2 (germline): LNHDA, SQIVND (reference sequence). The CDR3 length is 15 residues. V gave up 3 bases and J gave up 4 bases; unmatched junction bases: 4. The CDR3 is CASSIQGAGTGELFF. CDR3 nucleotide sequence: TGTGCCAGTAGTATCCAGGGGGCAGGCACCGGGGAGCTGTTTTTT. The variable domain in full, completed from reference TRBV19 and TRBJ2-2, reads DGGITQSPKYLFRKEGQNVTLSCEQNLNHDAMYWYRQDPGQGLRLIYYSQIVNDFQKGDIAEGYSVSREKKESFPLTVTSAQKNPTAFYLCASSIQGAGTGELFFGEGSRLTVL.

This clone has a single count. The rearrangement joins TRBV11-2 to TRBJ2-7; 8 nucleotides match TRBD2. The CDR3 has 18 amino acids. The V segment lost 4 bases and the J segment 5 bases; nucleotides outside the gene matches: 19. The germline gives CDR1 SGHAT, CDR2 FQNNGV. The CDR3 loop reads CASSSLRGEKREINEQYF. The CDR3 region has the DNA TGTGCCAGCAGCTCCCTTAGGGGGGAGAAGCGGGAGATCAACGAGCAGTACTTC.

The chain combines TRBV7-3 with TRBJ1-1, with D possibly TRBD1 on 5 matching bases. Trimming stripped 5 bases from V and 2 bases from J, with 9 bases between. CDR1 is SGHTA and CDR2 is FQGTGA in the germline V gene. The CDR3 is 13 residues long. CDR3 DNA sequence: TGTGCCAGCAGCAAGGACATTAACACTGAAGCTTTCTTT. Translating it yields CASSKDINTEAFF.

The chain employs TRBV11-2 and TRBJ2-3; 7 bases agree with TRBD2. V dropped 2 bases and J dropped 2; count of bases not matched to a gene: 7. The CDR3 is made up of 16 amino acids. The germline gives CDR1 SGHAT, CDR2 FQNNGV. As DNA, the CDR3 is TGTGCCAGCAGCTTAAGGGGAGGGGACGACACAGATACGCAGTATTTT. It translates to CASSLRGGDDTDTQYF. The full variable domain, rest sourced from reference TRBV11-2 and TRBJ2-3, is EAGVAQSPRYKIIEKRQSVAFWCNPISGHATLYWYQQILGQGPKLLIQFQNNGVVDDSQLPKDRFSAERLKGVDSTLKIQPAKLEDSAVYLCASSLRGGDDTDTQYFGPGTRLTVL.

The chain employs TRBV7-8 and TRBJ1-2, with D uncertain. Trimming took off 3 bases at V and 0 bases at J, with 5 bases between the two ends. CDR3 length: 13 amino acids. Germline V CDR1 and CDR2: SGHVS, FQNEAQ. The CDR3 spells CASSFDTNYGYTF. In DNA form, the CDR3 reads TGTGCCAGCAGCTTTGACACTAACTATGGCTACACCTTC.

The V call is TRBV6-6, the J call TRBJ1-4; tentatively, D is TRBD1 (5 bases). This CDR3 region has 15 residues. The V gene's germline CDR1 is MNHNY and CDR2 SVGAGI (reference sequence). V was clipped by 0 bases and J by 0 bases, with 5 bases between them. The CDR3 region is CASSYSTATNEKLFF. For the CDR3, the DNA is TGTGCCAGCAGTTACTCGACAGCAACTAATGAAAAACTGTTTTTT.

The rearrangement joins TRBV30 to TRBJ1-5; 9 positions match TRBD1. CDR3 length equals 20 residues. With 2 bases clipped from V and 4 bases from J, the junction kept 21 bases outside the gene matches. CDR1 is GTSNPN and CDR2 is SVGIG in the germline V gene (reference sequence). The CDR3 protein is CAWSSGDRAIQMELNQPQHF. DNA of the CDR3: TGTGCCTGGAGTTCGGGGGACAGGGCTATCCAGATGGAACTAAATCAGCCCCAGCATTTT.